These 14 T cell receptor beta chains came from one sample sequenced in a study of cytotoxic CD8 clonotypes in ibrutinib-treated CLL. Clones were sequenced by immunoSEQ multiplex PCR, and TCRdb holds only the in-frame ones, with some missing. The repertoire holds over 100,000 clones, with 58% as singletons. This sample comprised PBMCs, obtained after 24 months of ibrutinib treatment. These receptors were obtained from a human donor with chronic lymphocytic leukemia.

The chain is built from TRBV5-1 and TRBJ2-7; D call uncertain. Looked up from germline, CDR1 is SGHRS and CDR2 is YFSETQ. V was shortened by 1 base and J by 4 bases, with 9 bases between the two germline ends. The CDR3 spans 13 residues. DNA for the CDR3: TGCGCCAGCAGCTTGAGTGCTAGTTACGAGCAGTACTTC. Amino acid sequence: CASSLSASYEQYF. Combining the CDR3 with reference TRBV5-1 and TRBJ2-7 gives the whole variable domain KAGVTQTPRYLIKTRGQQVTLSCSPISGHRSVSWYQQTPGQGLQFLFEYFSETQRNKGNFPGRFSGRQFSNSRSEMNVSTLELGDSALYLCASSLSASYEQYFGPGTRLTVT.

The table lists this clone with a count of one. CDR3 loop: CASSGQINEKLFF. The CDR3 bases are TGTGCCAGCAGTGGACAGATTAATGAAAAACTGTTTTTT. V is TRBV28 and J is TRBJ1-4, with a tentative D call TRBD1 (6 bases). V lost 5 bases to trimming and J lost 4 bases, with 8 bases between them. Germline V gene data show CDR1 as MDHEN and CDR2 as SYDVKM. There are 13 residues in the CDR3.

The V call is TRBV25-1, the J call TRBJ2-7; 7 bases map to TRBD2. J gave up 3 bases and V 4 bases, and 9 bases lay outside the gene matches. Per the germline V gene, CDR1 is MGHDK and CDR2 is SYGVNS. This CDR3 contains 15 residues. In DNA, the CDR3 is TGTGCCAGCAGTGCTATAACGGGACTAAACTACGAGCAGTACTTC. Amino acid sequence: CASSAITGLNYEQYF.

This clone has a handful of counts. The genes are TRBV28 and TRBJ1-6, with no clear D. V was trimmed by 5 bases and J by 2 bases, leaving 7 bases between them. CDR1 is MDHEN, CDR2 SYDVKM, per germline. This CDR3 is 14 amino acids long. The CDR3 DNA sequence: TGTGCCAGCAGTACCACTACCTATAATTCACCCCTCCACTTT. It specifies CASSTTTYNSPLHF.

The chain carries TRBV5-6 and TRBJ1-1; TRBD1 might be the D (5 bases). Trimming took 0 bases from V and 2 from J, leaving 14 bases between them. CDR3 size: 16 residues. CDR1 is SGHDT and CDR2 is YYEEEE in the germline V gene. CDR3 in amino acids: CASSLVGQGGNTEAFF. CDR3 DNA sequence: TGTGCCAGCAGCTTGGTGGGGCAGGGCGGTAACACTGAAGCTTTCTTT.

This clone occurred a few times. The V call is TRBV28, the J call TRBJ1-1, with a weak D call TRBD1 (6 bases). V was pared by 2 bases and J by 8 bases, with 9 bases between. Germline loops: CDR1 MDHEN, CDR2 SYDVKM. The CDR3 sequence is 12 residues long. Here the CDR3 reads CASSLRGREAFF. In nucleotides, the CDR3 is TGTGCCAGCAGTTTACGGGGGCGCGAAGCTTTCTTT.

The DNA for the CDR3 is TGTGCCAGCAGAGACAGGGGGTTTGGCTACACCTTC. Translating gives CASRDRGFGYTF. The chain combines TRBV6-5 with TRBJ1-2, with 9 bases identical to TRBD1. The CDR3 is 12 amino acids. V lost 6 bases, J lost 7 bases, and 3 bases stayed unmatched. In germline, CDR1 is MNHEY, CDR2 SVGAGI.

This clone has a handful of counts. The V and J genes are TRBV11-3 and TRBJ1-4; no clear D gene. The V end lost 8 bases, the J end lost 0 bases, and 10 bases lay between the germline ends. Germline V gene lookup returns CDR1 SGHNT and CDR2 YENEEA. The CDR3 extends over 14 amino acids. In nucleotides, the CDR3 is TGTGCCAGCGGGAGGACGGCAACTAATGAAAAACTGTTTTTT. This translates into CASGRTATNEKLFF. The full variable domain, in which reference TRBV11-3 and TRBJ1-4 provide the parts outside the CDR3, is EAGVVQSPRYKIIEKKQPVAFWCNPISGHNTLYWYLQNLGQGPELLIRYENEEAVDDSQLPKDRFSAERLKGVDSTLKIQPAELGDSAVYLCASGRTATNEKLFFGSGTQLSVL.

This chain uses TRBV7-6 with TRBJ1-2; 7 nucleotides align to TRBD1. The CDR3 runs to 13 residues. Looked up from germline, CDR1 is SGHVS and CDR2 is FNYEAQ. V dropped 0 bases and J dropped 7; count of bases not matched to a gene: 2. CDR3 amino acids: CASSLAAGGGYTF. CDR3 nucleotide sequence: TGTGCCAGCAGCTTAGCTGCAGGGGGTGGCTACACCTTC.

The V gene is TRBV2, the J gene TRBJ2-7; TRBD1 aligns across 8 bases. Germline V CDR1 and CDR2: SNHLY, FYNNEI. This CDR3 has 12 amino acids. The junction had 2 bases not matched to a gene; V was cut back by 4 bases and J by 6 bases. CDR3 residues: CASSGGQVEQYF. The DNA of the CDR3 is TGTGCCAGCAGTGGGGGACAGGTCGAGCAGTACTTC.

V and J are TRBV29-1 and TRBJ2-7, with unresolved D. CDR1 is SQVTM and CDR2 is ANQGSEA in the germline V gene. The CDR3 contains 12 residues. The V end lost 5 bases, the J end lost 5 bases, and 13 bases lay between the germline ends. The DNA of the CDR3 is TGCAGCGTTTATACGCCACCTAACGAGCAGTACTTC. It codes for CSVYTPPNEQYF.

The genes are TRBV11-1 and TRBJ2-2; maybe TRBD1 (6 bases). V lost 4 bases, J lost 4 bases, and 10 bases lay in between. The CDR3 runs to 14 residues. The germline V gene encodes CDR1 SGHAT and CDR2 FQDESV (reference sequence). The CDR3 nucleotides are TGTGCCAGCAGCTCAGGGGTTTCCACCGGGGAGCTGTTTTTT. Translating it yields CASSSGVSTGELFF.

The rearrangement uses TRBV7-7 and TRBJ2-5, with no clear D. The CDR3 runs 15 residues. Germline values: CDR1 SSHAT, CDR2 FNYEAQ (reference sequence). Trimming took off 5 bases at V and 0 bases at J, with 13 bases between the two ends. The CDR3 protein is CASSPSTAYQETQYF. CDR3 bases: TGTGCCAGCAGCCCTTCGACCGCGTACCAAGAGACCCAGTACTTC. Drawing the rest from reference TRBV7-7 and TRBJ2-5, the complete variable domain is GAGVSQSPRYKVTKRGQDVTLRCDPISSHATLYWYQQALGQGPEFLTYFNYEAQPDKSGLPSDRFSAERPEGSISTLTIQRTEQRDSAMYRCASSPSTAYQETQYFGPGTRLLVL.

The chain uses TRBV11-3 and TRBJ2-5; 7 bases are shared with TRBD2. J lost 5 bases, V lost 5 bases, and 5 bases had no gene match. The CDR3 sequence is 13 residues long. The germline CDR1 and CDR2 sequences are SGHNT and YENEEA. CDR3 in amino acids: CASSQLARETQYF. CDR3 nucleotides: TGTGCCAGCAGCCAACTAGCGAGGGAGACCCAGTACTTC.